The 28 T cell receptor beta chains below come from one sample, sequenced in a study of lymphopenia after photon versus proton radiotherapy. The data were produced by immunoSEQ multiplex PCR, yet TCRdb's version contains in-frame clones alone and is incomplete. The sample holds roughly 150,000 clones, 70% to 90% seen once. This material consisted of peripheral blood, taken from a patient treated with photon-based radiotherapy. These receptors were taken from a man over 45 with gastric cancer.

The chain recombines TRBV30 with TRBJ2-1; D may be TRBD1 or TRBD2 (5 bases each). Germline V gene data show CDR1 as GTSNPN and CDR2 as SVGIG (reference sequence). Trimming left V 4 bases short and J 2 bases short, with 9 bases between. The CDR3 runs to 13 residues. The CDR3 DNA reads as TGTGCCTGGAAACCGGGACCCTACAATGAGCAGTTCTTC. Protein sequence: CAWKPGPYNEQFF.

This chain uses TRBV2 with TRBJ1-1; possible D gene TRBD1, 5 bases. The germline V gene has CDR1 SNHLY and CDR2 FYNNEI. Trimming cost V 5 bases and J 1 base, with 14 bases left between them. The CDR3 runs 15 residues. The CDR3 region has the DNA TGTGCCAGCAGTCAGGGCAGGGAGAGGAACACTGAAGCTTTCTTT. Residues: CASSQGRERNTEAFF.

This chain uses TRBV11-1 with TRBJ2-7; maybe TRBD1 (6 bases). Trimming pared 5 bases from V and 5 bases from J, leaving 13 bases between. This CDR3 contains 13 residues. Germline V gene data show CDR1 as SGHAT and CDR2 as FQDESV (reference sequence). CDR3 in DNA: TGTGCCAGCAGCCTAGGGACATCACACGAGCAGTACTTC. Its translation: CASSLGTSHEQYF.

The chain joins TRBV28 to TRBJ2-7; unclear D gene. The CDR3 sequence is 11 residues long. V lost 4 bases, J lost 7 bases, and 8 bases lay in between. CDR1 is MDHEN, CDR2 SYDVKM, per germline. For the CDR3, the DNA is TGTGCCAGCAGTTCTCGCTGGGAGCAGTACTTC. Protein: CASSSRWEQYF.

The chain links TRBV10-1 to TRBJ2-7; TRBD1 matches 8 bases. This CDR3 has 15 residues. The junction had 10 bases not matched to a gene; V was cut back by 7 bases and J by 2 bases. Germline V gene lookup returns CDR1 WNHNN and CDR2 SYGVQD (reference sequence). CDR3 sequence reads: CASKLRTGKTYEQYF. The CDR3 DNA sequence: TGCGCCAGCAAACTGCGGACAGGGAAAACCTACGAGCAGTACTTC.

The V gene is TRBV28, the J gene TRBJ1-5; 8 positions agree with TRBD1. J was trimmed by 0 bases and V by 3 bases; bases with no gene match: 16. Germline CDR1 MDHEN, CDR2 SYDVKM. This CDR3 contains 20 residues. The CDR3 loop is CASSFTRLRGPEDSNQPQHF. The DNA for the CDR3 is TGTGCCAGCAGTTTCACTCGCCTCAGGGGGCCCGAAGATAGCAATCAGCCCCAGCATTTT.

Points on this clone: This same CDR3 is encoded by further DNA sequences in the sample. The chain combines TRBV20-1 with TRBJ2-7; the D is unclear. Per germline, CDR1 DFQATT and CDR2 SNEGSKA (reference sequence). Trimming removed 5 bases from V and 0 bases from J, with 5 bases in between. The CDR3 length is 11 residues. The CDR3 nucleotides are TGCAGTGCTCTGGACTCCTACGAGCAGTACTTC. It specifies CSALDSYEQYF.

V and J are TRBV19 and TRBJ2-1; 10 nucleotides line up with TRBD2. The ends lost 4 bases at V and 6 bases at J; junction bases unmatched: 15. The CDR3 is 18 amino acids. From germline, CDR1 is LNHDA and CDR2 SQIVND (reference sequence). The CDR3 region has the DNA TGTGCCAGTAGTACCTACCTCAGACCGGGACTAGCGATCAATGAGCAGTTCTTC. Protein: CASSTYLRPGLAINEQFF.

This clone has only one observation. The chain uses TRBV6-5 and TRBJ1-1, with D hard to call. CDR1 MNHEY and CDR2 SVGAGI come from the germline V gene. There are 13 residues in the CDR3. V was shortened by 0 bases and J by 6 bases, with 8 bases between the two germline ends. The CDR3 loop is CASSYSMEPEAFF. The CDR3 DNA follows: TGTGCCAGCAGTTACTCGATGGAACCTGAAGCTTTCTTT.

V usage is TRBV5-4 and J usage is TRBJ2-6; unclear D gene. Trimming left V 0 bases short and J 0 bases short, with 7 bases between. The CDR3 length is 16 residues. From germline, CDR1 is SGHNT and CDR2 YYREEE (reference sequence). The CDR3 DNA reads as TGTGCCAGCAGCTTGGGGCACGACTCTGGGGCCAACGTCCTGACTTTC. Its protein is CASSLGHDSGANVLTF.

The J gene is TRBJ1-1, the V gene TRBV6-6, with TRBD1 matching over 11 bases. Germline V gene sequence: CDR1 MNHNY, CDR2 SVGAGI (reference sequence). Trimming took 6 bases from V and 7 from J; bases not matched to a gene: 10. The CDR3 length is 15 residues. The CDR3: CASSRLGQGAIEAFF. CDR3 in DNA: TGTGCCAGCAGCAGGCTTGGACAGGGGGCGATTGAAGCTTTCTTT.

This clone is a singleton in its sample. The chain carries TRBV7-2 and TRBJ2-7; 9 nucleotides agree with TRBD1. The germline gives CDR1 SGHTA, CDR2 FQGNSA. The CDR3 length is 15 residues. J gave up 3 bases and V 5 bases, and 8 bases lay outside the gene matches. The CDR3 region is CASSQGQGRIYEQYF. The CDR3 DNA reads as TGTGCCAGCAGCCAGGGACAGGGTCGCATCTACGAGCAGTACTTC.

The chain has TRBV5-7 and TRBJ1-3, with 8 nucleotides matching TRBD1. TRBV5-7 is placed among ORFs of uncertain function. The CDR3 totals 17 residues. J lost 3 bases, V lost 4 bases, and 12 bases had no gene match. DNA for the CDR3: TGTGCCAGCAGCCATGACGGGACAGGTGCGTATGGAAACACCATATATTTT. Residues: CASSHDGTGAYGNTIYF.

The V and J genes are TRBV6-4 and TRBJ2-1; 10 nucleotides line up with TRBD2. V shed 0 bases and J 4 bases; nucleotides not matched to a gene: 3. CDR3 length equals 16 residues. Germline V gene sequence: CDR1 MRHNA, CDR2 SNTAGT. The CDR3 DNA follows: TGTGCCAGCAGTGACTCCGGACTAGCGGCGTACAATGAGCAGTTCTTC. Translation: CASSDSGLAAYNEQFF.

This chain joins TRBV5-1 and TRBJ1-1; no firm D call. The V gene lost 3 bases and the J gene lost 1 base, with 7 bases spanning the gap. The CDR3 is 13 amino acids. Germline CDR1 SGHRS, CDR2 YFSETQ. CDR3 coding DNA: TGCGCCAGCAGCTCCGGCCAGAACACTGAAGCTTTCTTT. Encoded protein: CASSSGQNTEAFF.

V and J are TRBV5-1 and TRBJ2-5; D might be TRBD2 (6 bases). CDR3 length: 14 amino acids. Trimming cost V 0 bases and J 4 bases, with 10 bases left between them. Germline V CDR1 and CDR2: SGHRS, YFSETQ. CDR3 DNA sequence: TGCGCCAGCAGCTTGGGGGGTAGCGGAGAGACCCAGTACTTC. Amino acids: CASSLGGSGETQYF. The full variable domain, in which reference TRBV5-1 and TRBJ2-5 provide the parts outside the CDR3, is KAGVTQTPRYLIKTRGQQVTLSCSPISGHRSVSWYQQTPGQGLQFLFEYFSETQRNKGNFPGRFSGRQFSNSRSEMNVSTLELGDSALYLCASSLGGSGETQYFGPGTRLLVL.

For this clone: Other DNA variants within this sample encode the same CDR3. The chain uses TRBV6-1 and TRBJ2-7, with D possibly being TRBD1 (6 bases). V was trimmed by 6 bases and J by 1 base, leaving 10 bases between them. Germline assignment: CDR1 MNHNS and CDR2 SASEGT. This CDR3 contains 13 residues. CDR3 sequence reads: CASRETGSYEQYF. For the CDR3, the DNA is TGTGCCAGCAGGGAGACAGGATCCTACGAGCAGTACTTC.

The chain links TRBV30 to TRBJ1-4; unclear D gene. The CDR3 is 13 residues long. V was pared by 4 bases and J by 0 bases, with 6 bases between. CDR1 is GTSNPN, CDR2 SVGIG, per germline (reference sequence). The CDR3 region is CAWKDPTNEKLFF. The CDR3 coding sequence is TGTGCCTGGAAAGATCCAACTAATGAAAAACTGTTTTTT.

The chain combines TRBV7-8 with TRBJ2-7; TRBD1 might be the D (7 bases). CDR3 length equals 17 residues. With 4 bases removed from V and 4 bases from J, the gap between germline ends came to 23 bases. Germline assignment: CDR1 SGHVS and CDR2 FQNEAQ. The CDR3 loop reads CASSSTPGQFRGYEQYF. The CDR3 nucleotides read TGTGCCAGCAGCTCGACCCCGGGACAGTTCCGGGGGTACGAGCAGTACTTC.

The chain recombines TRBV18 with TRBJ2-3; 7 nucleotides match TRBD1. After removal of 3 bases from V and 4 bases from J, the junction contained 7 bases not matched to a gene. CDR3 size: 15 residues. Germline V CDR1 and CDR2: KGHSH, LQKENI. CDR3 region: CASSPRSTGADTQYF. The CDR3 DNA reads TGTGCCAGCTCACCCCGGAGTACAGGGGCAGATACGCAGTATTTT.

This chain uses TRBV11-2 with TRBJ1-3; D gene unclear. With 0 bases removed from V and 0 bases from J, the gap between germline ends came to 15 bases. This CDR3 is 18 amino acids long. Germline V CDR1 and CDR2: SGHAT, FQNNGV. CDR3 loop: CASSLENVDSYSGNTIYF. The DNA for the CDR3 is TGTGCCAGCAGCTTAGAAAATGTGGACTCTTACTCTGGAAACACCATATATTTT.

This rearrangement joins TRBV6-5 to TRBJ2-2; D not resolved. This CDR3 has 13 residues. V was clipped by 2 bases and J by 6 bases, with 7 bases between them. Per the germline V gene, CDR1 is MNHEY and CDR2 is SVGAGI. The CDR3 DNA sequence: TGTGCCAGCAGTTACAGGGTTGCCGGGGAGCTGTTTTTT. This encodes CASSYRVAGELFF.

This chain connects TRBV5-1 to TRBJ2-5, with TRBD1 matching 7 bases. The CDR3 covers 14 residues. Germline V gene data show CDR1 as SGHRS and CDR2 as YFSETQ. The J segment lost 5 bases and the V segment lost 5 bases, leaving 9 bases of the junction unmatched. CDR3 sequence: CASSPSTGRETQYF. Here the CDR3 DNA reads TGCGCCAGCAGTCCTTCGACAGGGCGGGAGACCCAGTACTTC. The variable domain in full, completed from reference TRBV5-1 and TRBJ2-5, reads KAGVTQTPRYLIKTRGQQVTLSCSPISGHRSVSWYQQTPGQGLQFLFEYFSETQRNKGNFPGRFSGRQFSNSRSEMNVSTLELGDSALYLCASSPSTGRETQYFGPGTRLLVL.

This clone is a singleton in its sample. The chain recombines TRBV2 with TRBJ2-1; 10 bases map to TRBD2. Trimming at V came to 8 bases and at J to 0 bases, leaving 7 bases not matched to a gene. The CDR3 has 16 amino acids. Germline CDR1 reads SNHLY; CDR2 reads FYNNEI. This CDR3 is CASEGSGRSSYNEQFF. The CDR3 DNA reads as TGTGCCAGCGAGGGTAGCGGGAGGTCCTCCTACAATGAGCAGTTCTTC. The whole variable domain, remainder taken from reference TRBV2 and TRBJ2-1, is EPEVTQTPSHQVTQMGQEVILRCVPISNHLYFYWYRQILGQKVEFLVSFYNNEISEKSEIFDDQFSVERPDGSNFTLKIRSTKLEDSAMYFCASEGSGRSSYNEQFFGPGTRLTVL.

The V and J genes are TRBV2 and TRBJ2-7, with D maybe TRBD1 (6 bases). The CDR3 is made up of 12 amino acids. V was shortened by 7 bases and J by 4 bases, with 11 bases between the two germline ends. Germline CDR1 reads SNHLY; CDR2 reads FYNNEI. In DNA form, the CDR3 reads TGTGCCAGCAAAAACAGGGCGTACGAGCAGTACTTC. It yields the protein CASKNRAYEQYF.

The chain is built from TRBV6-6 and TRBJ2-3; 7 positions agree with TRBD2. The CDR3 extends over 13 amino acids. Unmatched junction bases numbered 10, after V lost 8 bases and J lost 8 bases. Germline assignment: CDR1 MNHNY and CDR2 SVGAGI (reference sequence). As DNA, the CDR3 is TGTGCCAGCCTCCTAGCGGCAGATGGTACGCAGTATTTT. It encodes CASLLAADGTQYF.

This clone showed up just once. CDR3 DNA: TGTGCCAGCAGTTTATTAGCGGGAGTCCACGAGCAGTACTTC. It is translated as CASSLLAGVHEQYF. The chain recombines TRBV27 with TRBJ2-7, with 9 bases lining up with TRBD2. CDR3 size: 14 residues. Germline-derived CDR1 and CDR2 are MNHEY and SMNVEV (reference sequence). V lost 1 base, J lost 5 bases, and 3 bases stayed unmatched.

This clone was seen just once. The chain recombines TRBV19 with TRBJ2-1, with D possibly being TRBD2 (5 bases). V lost 5 bases and J 4 bases, leaving 9 bases between the germline ends. CDR1 and CDR2 (germline): LNHDA, SQIVND (reference sequence). There are 13 residues in the CDR3. The CDR3 is CASSSRGYNEQFF. DNA for the CDR3: TGTGCCAGTAGTTCTCGAGGGTACAATGAGCAGTTCTTC.